This TCR beta chain is from a study of blood T cell repertoires in COVID-19. The authors' processing: For nucleated cells, counts were estimated from reference gene primer amplification. Assay used: immunoSEQ multiplex PCR; TCRdb lists only in-frame clones, some missing. Clone size and the V and J calls come from that table; the DNA yielded D and trimming. The sample consists of about 380,000 clones, 88% of them appearing once. Before being deemed recovered, Cohort 3 donors had two negative PCRs, clearance, or symptom resolution. There are 18 residues in the CDR3. V was pared by 5 bases and J by 0 bases, with 22 bases between. Germline lookup yields CDR1 MNHEY and CDR2 SVGEGT.

The sequence derives from a woman aged 18-29 years who had recovered from COVID-19. V and J are TRBV6-2 or TRBV6-3 and TRBJ1-1, with D tentatively TRBD1 (6 bases). The sequenced sample consisted of PBMCs or T cells enriched from blood (not recorded which). CDR3 amino acids: CASSHRVWGGTLNTEAFF. The CDR3 DNA sequence: TGTGCCAGCAGTCACAGGGTGTGGGGAGGGACCTTGAACACTGAAGCTTTCTTT.